The next 31 T cell receptor beta chains were all read from a single sample in a study of T-cell memory formation after mild COVID-19 (TCRdb year 2021). Preparation of the library involved 5' RACE. Sequencing was performed on an Illumina NovaSeq 6000. In TCRdb, the public reads were trimmed at Q25 with fastp and aligned with MiXCR, with productive beta chains retained. CDR3 protein duplicates are merged, each entry listing the most common genes and DNA. This sample comprises 170,000 or so distinct CDR3 sequences, 20% to 25% of them detected only once. More than 20% of the sample lies in the top ten. The sequenced material came from PBMCs or a T cell subset sorted from them (not recorded which). These receptor sequences come from an adult woman who had mild COVID-19 (a few samples of this study predate the infection). The sample titles of this study are shuffled in the database, so cell type and time point are left out; the donor was told from shared clones.

The genes are TRBV19 and TRBJ1-1; possibly TRBD1 for D (5 bases). Per the germline V gene, CDR1 is LNHDA and CDR2 is SQIVND (reference sequence). Trimming left V 1 base short and J 3 bases short, with 15 bases between. The CDR3 runs 16 residues. CDR3 DNA: TGTGCCAGTAGTATAGGTCGGGCAGGGAAGGACACTGAAGCTTTCTTT. The encoded protein is CASSIGRAGKDTEAFF.

This clonotype was seen a few times. CDR3 nucleotides: TGTGCCAGCGCGGGGTACAATCAGCCCCAGCATTTT. Translated: CASAGYNQPQHF. V and J are TRBV2 and TRBJ1-5, with D unclear. Looked up from germline, CDR1 is SNHLY and CDR2 is FYNNEI. Trimming removed 8 bases from V and 3 bases from J, with 8 bases in between. The CDR3 consists of 12 residues.

The chain joins TRBV4-1 to TRBJ1-2; possible D gene TRBD1, 5 bases. Germline assignment: CDR1 MGHRA and CDR2 YSYEKL. Trimming stripped 0 bases from V and 4 bases from J, with 6 bases between. The CDR3 sequence is 13 residues long. CDR3 sequence: CASSQDGTYGYTF. The CDR3 DNA reads as TGCGCCAGCAGCCAAGATGGGACCTATGGCTACACCTTC.

The chain employs TRBV27 and TRBJ2-5, with D uncertain. Germline V lookup: CDR1 MNHEY, CDR2 SMNVEV (reference sequence). This CDR3 contains 12 residues. V lost 3 bases, J lost 4 bases, and 6 bases lay in between. In DNA form, the CDR3 reads TGTGCCAGCAGTTTTGTGGGAGAGACCCAGTACTTC. As protein: CASSFVGETQYF.

The CDR3 is CSTLGETQYF. As DNA, the CDR3 is TGCAGCACGCTGGGGGAGACCCAGTACTTC. The chain links TRBV29-1 to TRBJ2-5; no definite D call. The CDR3 is 10 residues long. With 8 bases removed from V and 5 bases from J, the gap between germline ends came to 9 bases. From germline, CDR1 is SQVTM and CDR2 ANQGSEA.

This clonotype was seen a handful of times. This chain connects TRBV4-1 to TRBJ1-4; no reliable D call. Per the germline V gene, CDR1 is MGHRA and CDR2 is YSYEKL. The CDR3 covers 12 residues. Trimming cost V 0 bases and J 7 bases, with 3 bases left between them. The DNA of the CDR3 is TGCGCCAGCAGCCAAGATGGTGAAAAACTGTTTTTT. As protein: CASSQDGEKLFF.

This clonotype showed up just a few times. The rearrangement joins TRBV7-8 to TRBJ2-5; TRBD1 matches 9 bases. J lost 2 bases, V lost 5 bases, and 3 bases had no gene match. The CDR3 sequence is 14 residues long. The V gene's germline CDR1 is SGHVS and CDR2 FQNEAQ. CDR3 protein: CASSGDREQETQYF. CDR3 DNA: TGTGCCAGCAGCGGGGACAGGGAACAAGAGACCCAGTACTTC.

This chain connects TRBV6-6 to TRBJ2-4, with 11 bases aligning to TRBD2. Trimming removed 6 bases from V and 8 bases from J; junction bases left unmatched: 3. This CDR3 region has 13 residues. Per germline, CDR1 MNHNY and CDR2 SVGAGI (reference sequence). In nucleotides, the CDR3 is TGTGCCAGCAGAGTAGCGGGAGGGGACATTCAGTACTTC. Translation: CASRVAGGDIQYF.

This clonotype was seen a few times. The CDR3, as DNA: TGCGCCAGCAGAGATGAGGGCACCGGGGAGCTGTTTTTT. This encodes CASRDEGTGELFF. The chain is built from TRBV5-1 and TRBJ2-2; the D gene is possibly TRBD2 (5 bases). Germline-derived CDR1 and CDR2 are SGHRS and YFSETQ. V was cut by 5 bases and J by 4 bases, with 9 bases left in between. CDR3 size: 13 residues.

This clonotype has only a few counts. The J gene is TRBJ2-5, the V gene TRBV7-8; TRBD1 might be the D (5 bases). Germline loops: CDR1 SGHVS, CDR2 FQNEAQ. With 5 bases removed from V and 3 bases from J, the gap between germline ends came to 13 bases. The CDR3 is 14 amino acids. CDR3 sequence reads: CASSPRVGEETQYF. CDR3 coding DNA: TGTGCCAGCAGCCCTCGGGTAGGGGAAGAGACCCAGTACTTC.

The chain joins TRBV2 to TRBJ1-2; weak D call: TRBD1 (5 bases). V lost 6 bases, J lost 4 bases, and 15 bases lay in between. CDR1 is SNHLY and CDR2 is FYNNEI in the germline V gene. The CDR3 has 14 amino acids. DNA of the CDR3: TGTGCCAGCAGGGGACGGTCCAGACTCTATGGCTACACCTTC. This encodes CASRGRSRLYGYTF.

This clonotype turned up a few times. The V and J genes are TRBV2 and TRBJ2-5; 12 bases are a match to TRBD2. This CDR3 comprises 17 residues. The trim removed 5 bases at V and 2 bases at J, leaving 9 bases unmatched. CDR1 and CDR2 (germline): SNHLY, FYNNEI. The CDR3 nucleotides read TGTGCCAGCAGTCCCCGACTAGCGGGAGCGTCGCAAGAGACCCAGTACTTC. This encodes CASSPRLAGASQETQYF. The full variable domain, its missing parts supplied by reference TRBV2 and TRBJ2-5, is EPEVTQTPSHQVTQMGQEVILRCVPISNHLYFYWYRQILGQKVEFLVSFYNNEISEKSEIFDDQFSVERPDGSNFTLKIRSTKLEDSAMYFCASSPRLAGASQETQYFGPGTRLLVL.

The CDR3 region is CSVDTWDYEQYF. In DNA, the CDR3 is TGCAGCGTTGATACATGGGACTACGAGCAGTACTTC. V usage is TRBV29-1 and J usage is TRBJ2-7; D remains unclear. Trimming shortened V by 3 bases and J by 3 bases, and 9 bases separated the two germline ends. The CDR3 loop spans 12 amino acids. Germline assignment: CDR1 SQVTM and CDR2 ANQGSEA.

This clonotype was counted ten times or more. V usage is TRBV7-3 and J usage is TRBJ2-1, with TRBD2 identical over 12 bases. Germline lookup yields CDR1 SGHTA and CDR2 FQGTGA. CDR3 length: 15 amino acids. Losses at the gene ends were 3 bases for V and 4 bases for J; bases not matched to a gene: 1. CDR3 in DNA: TGTGCCAGCAGCTTGGGGACTAGCGGGTACAATGAGCAGTTCTTC. It codes for CASSLGTSGYNEQFF.

This clonotype was found a few times. This chain links TRBV7-6 with TRBJ2-1; D is perhaps TRBD1 (5 bases). Germline CDR1 is SGHVS and CDR2 is FNYEAQ. Trimming removed 4 bases from V and 4 bases from J, with 20 bases in between. This CDR3 has 17 residues. This CDR3 reads CASSSPNLGRGYNEQFF. CDR3 in DNA: TGTGCCAGCAGCTCACCGAATCTGGGTAGGGGTTACAATGAGCAGTTCTTC.

V and J are TRBV4-1 and TRBJ2-5; D gene uncertain. V gave up 0 bases and J gave up 2 bases, with 10 bases separating them. Germline V lookup: CDR1 MGHRA, CDR2 YSYEKL. This CDR3 has 15 residues. The CDR3 DNA reads TGCGCCAGCAGCCAAGATAAGGATTTTCAAGAGACCCAGTACTTC. Amino acid sequence: CASSQDKDFQETQYF.

A few counts support this clonotype. The J gene is TRBJ2-1, the V gene TRBV11-2, with D perhaps TRBD2 (6 bases). This CDR3 contains 16 residues. V was shortened by 3 bases and J by 1 base, with 13 bases between the two germline ends. Germline V gives CDR1 SGHAT, CDR2 FQNNGV. The CDR3 region is CASSFGTLRSYNEQFF. The CDR3 DNA is TGTGCCAGCAGCTTCGGGACTCTTCGATCCTACAATGAGCAGTTCTTC.

The chain uses TRBV7-9 and TRBJ2-1; D ambiguous. Trimming took off 5 bases at V and 8 bases at J, with 10 bases between the two ends. The CDR3 is made up of 12 amino acids. The germline V gene has CDR1 SEHNR and CDR2 FQNEAQ (reference sequence). CDR3 sequence (DNA): TGTGCCAGCAGCCCCTTTACATATGAGCAGTTCTTC. It specifies CASSPFTYEQFF.

This clonotype was observed once. V is TRBV9 and J is TRBJ2-3, with 9 bases matching TRBD2. This CDR3 is 16 amino acids long. The ends lost 4 bases at V and 1 base at J; junction bases unmatched: 7. CDR1 and CDR2 from the germline V gene are SGDLS and YYNGEE. Here the CDR3 DNA reads TGTGCCAGCAGCCCGGGAGCGGGGGGTGGCACAGATACGCAGTATTTT. Translation: CASSPGAGGGTDTQYF.

The CDR3 nucleotides are TGCGCCAGCAGCCAAGACGGGACAGCAGAGAATGAAAAACTGTTTTTT. The encoded protein is CASSQDGTAENEKLFF. The rearrangement links TRBV4-1 to TRBJ1-4, with TRBD1 matching over 7 bases. The length of the CDR3 is 16 residues. Germline CDR1 MGHRA, CDR2 YSYEKL. Trimming cost V 0 bases and J 5 bases; bases outside gene matches: 6.

This clonotype was detected a few times. The rearrangement joins TRBV9 to TRBJ2-7; 7 bases are shared with TRBD2. Losses at the gene ends were 4 bases for V and 1 base for J; bases not matched to a gene: 8. Per germline, CDR1 SGDLS and CDR2 YYNGEE. The CDR3 totals 15 residues. CDR3 DNA sequence: TGTGCCAGCAGCCCGGGGCGGGAGAGGTCCTACGAGCAGTACTTC. It is translated as CASSPGRERSYEQYF.

The chain couples TRBV6-2 or TRBV6-3 to TRBJ2-1; D ambiguous. V lost 4 bases to trimming and J lost 11 bases, with 9 bases between them. Germline lookup yields CDR1 MNHEY and CDR2 SVGEGT. This CDR3 comprises 11 residues. CDR3 DNA sequence: TGTGCCAGCAGTTCGACTGGCCAGCAGTTCTTC. Translating gives CASSSTGQQFF.

There are a few counts of this clonotype. The chain employs TRBV4-1 and TRBJ1-1; D gene uncertain. Trimming stripped 0 bases from V and 3 bases from J, with 14 bases between. Germline V gene lookup returns CDR1 MGHRA and CDR2 YSYEKL. This CDR3 has 16 amino acids. The CDR3 region has the DNA TGCGCCAGCAGCCAAGACCCCTCGGGAATATACACTGAAGCTTTCTTT. It encodes CASSQDPSGIYTEAFF.

This clonotype has more than one count but fewer than ten. The gene calls are TRBV6-5 and TRBJ2-7; 10 nucleotides agree with TRBD1. The CDR3 has 17 residues. Germline V lookup: CDR1 MNHEY, CDR2 SVGAGI. With 2 bases clipped from V and 7 bases from J, the junction kept 14 bases outside the gene matches. The DNA for the CDR3 is TGTGCCAGCAGTTACGGGGACCCCGGGACAGGGGCCGGGGAGCAGTACTTC. Translating it yields CASSYGDPGTGAGEQYF.

The chain carries TRBV6-1 and TRBJ2-2; D is perhaps TRBD1 (6 bases). The ends were cut back, 8 bases at V and 4 bases at J, with 17 bases in the middle. Per germline, CDR1 MNHNS and CDR2 SASEGT. CDR3 size: 15 residues. DNA for the CDR3: TGTGCCAGCTGCCTCGGGACAACTACCACCGGGGAGCTGTTTTTT. Its protein product is CASCLGTTTTGELFF.

CDR3 DNA: TGTGCCACCAGTGATCATACTGCGGGACAGGGGGCCGATACGCAGTATTTT. This translates into CATSDHTAGQGADTQYF. The chain links TRBV24-1 to TRBJ2-3, with 12 bases identical to TRBD1. The V gene end was trimmed by 3 bases and the J gene end by 6 bases; junction bases not matched to a gene: 9. Germline V gene data show CDR1 as KGHDR and CDR2 as SFDVKD. The length of the CDR3 is 17 residues.

This clonotype was recorded a few times. The rearrangement joins TRBV6-4 to TRBJ2-3; D gene ambiguous. V was clipped by 5 bases and J by 6 bases, with 12 bases between them. The germline V gene encodes CDR1 MRHNA and CDR2 SNTAGT. This CDR3 spans 13 amino acids. This CDR3 reads CASSSTAQDTQYF. In nucleotides, the CDR3 is TGTGCCAGCAGTTCTACAGCTCAGGATACGCAGTATTTT.

V and J are TRBV6-5 and TRBJ2-7; D call uncertain. Germline values: CDR1 MNHEY, CDR2 SVGAGI. This CDR3 is 15 amino acids long. Trimming took off 6 bases at V and 0 bases at J, with 15 bases between the two ends. DNA for the CDR3: TGTGCCAGCAGCCCATCCCCCCGGATCTCCTACGAGCAGTACTTC. This sequence encodes CASSPSPRISYEQYF.

There are a few counts of this clonotype. This rearrangement joins TRBV2 to TRBJ2-7; maybe TRBD1 (5 bases). Germline V gene sequence: CDR1 SNHLY, CDR2 FYNNEI. V lost 3 bases and J 6 bases, leaving 15 bases between the germline ends. This CDR3 has 14 residues. The CDR3 region is CASSDPDTSSEQYF. Here the CDR3 DNA reads TGTGCCAGCAGTGACCCGGACACCTCCAGCGAGCAGTACTTC.

A single count supports this clonotype. V and J are TRBV14 and TRBJ1-2; 8 bases map to TRBD1. With V trimmed by 0 bases and J by 8 bases, 8 bases remained unmatched. Germline CDR1 reads SGHDN; CDR2 reads FVKESK. CDR3 length: 15 amino acids. CDR3 in amino acids: CASSQDMTGVEGYTF. The DNA of the CDR3 is TGTGCCAGCAGCCAAGATATGACAGGGGTGGAGGGCTACACCTTC.

This clonotype was counted between two and nine times. The chain recombines TRBV15 with TRBJ2-7; D ambiguous. This CDR3 is built from 13 residues. The germline V and J ends were trimmed by 6 bases and 2 bases, with 11 bases remaining between them. The germline V gene has CDR1 LNHNV and CDR2 YYDKDF (reference sequence). CDR3 nucleotide sequence: TGTGCCACCAGGGGTGGCACAGCCTACGAGCAGTACTTC. Translation: CATRGGTAYEQYF.